The 5 T cell receptor beta chains listed next were all sequenced from one sample in a study of cytomegalovirus exposure and HLA in healthy donors. The PCR was carried out with 60 Vbeta primers and 13 Jbeta primers. Sequenced by immunoSEQ multiplex PCR; TCRdb stores in-frame clones only, minus some. The sample shows hundreds of thousands of clones, 65% to 85% of them seen only once. The source material was PBMCs. These receptors all stem from a female donor in good health and CMV-seronegative.

J is TRBJ2-7 and V is TRBV4-1, with 8 positions matching TRBD2. The CDR3 is 15 amino acids. Looked up from germline, CDR1 is MGHRA and CDR2 is YSYEKL. J lost 2 bases, V lost 1 base, and 4 bases had no gene match. The CDR3, as DNA: TGCGCCAGCAGCCAAGTGCTAGCGGGCCCCTACGAGCAGTACTTC. As protein: CASSQVLAGPYEQYF.

The J gene is TRBJ2-7, the V gene TRBV2; D perhaps matches TRBD2 (6 bases). The CDR3 consists of 16 residues. CDR1 is SNHLY, CDR2 FYNNEI, per germline. The ends were cut back, 4 bases at V and 2 bases at J, with 18 bases in the middle. The CDR3 sequence: CASSAPPDGSAYEQYF. The CDR3, as DNA: TGTGCCAGCAGTGCCCCTCCGGACGGGAGCGCCTACGAGCAGTACTTC.

The chain joins TRBV10-3 to TRBJ1-2, with a possible D match to TRBD1 (5 bases). The CDR3 is 15 residues long. The germline V and J ends were trimmed by 0 bases and 2 bases, with 10 bases remaining between them. Germline loops: CDR1 ENHRY, CDR2 SYGVKD. For the CDR3, the DNA is TGTGCCATCAGTGAGTCTTGGGGCTCCAACTATGGCTACACCTTC. Translation gives CAISESWGSNYGYTF.

The J gene is TRBJ2-7, the V gene TRBV5-6, with D tentatively TRBD2 (6 bases). The germline CDR1 and CDR2 sequences are SGHDT and YYEEEE. The CDR3 runs 14 residues. Trimming left V 6 bases short and J 2 bases short, with 15 bases between. CDR3 region: CASTLWGVAYEQYF. CDR3 nucleotides: TGTGCCAGCACCCTTTGGGGGGTCGCCTACGAGCAGTACTTC.

The chain combines TRBV28 with TRBJ1-2; TRBD1 might be the D (5 bases). Trimming removed 5 bases from V and 4 bases from J, with 14 bases in between. The CDR3 runs 14 residues. Germline values: CDR1 MDHEN, CDR2 SYDVKM. CDR3 in amino acids: CASSAPGLFYGYTF. The CDR3 nucleotides read TGTGCCAGCAGTGCCCCGGGACTATTCTATGGCTACACCTTC.